This TCR beta chain was obtained from a study of OX40 agonist ivuxolimab in advanced cancers. Germline V CDR1 and CDR2: GTSNPN, SVGIG (reference sequence). This CDR3 has 15 amino acids. V lost 2 bases, J lost 4 bases, and 17 bases lay in between. Clones were sequenced by immunoSEQ multiplex PCR, and TCRdb holds only the in-frame ones, with some missing. The sample holds 68,000 or so clones, about 82% seen once. The clonotype comes from an adult with an advanced solid tumor such as melanoma, head and neck, liver or kidney cancer. This specimen consisted of CD4+ or CD8+ T cells sorted from blood, obtained in a trial of the OX40 agonist ivuxolimab. V usage is TRBV30 and J usage is TRBJ2-5; D might be TRBD1 or TRBD2, each matching 6 bases. CDR3 sequence (DNA): TGTGCCTGGAGTCCGGAACAGGGAGGAGGAGAGACCCAGTACTTC. The encoded protein is CAWSPEQGGGETQYF.